This TCR beta chain was recorded in a study of a mutant IDH1 vaccine in newly diagnosed glioma. Whole-study context: Most patients had received both radiotherapy and temozolomide, the prior options being radiotherapy, temozolomide, or both.

Using immunoSEQ multiplex PCR, the repertoire was profiled, and TCRdb retains in-frame clones only, with some absent. The sample shows 40,000 or so clones, more than 85% of them seen only once. Trimming took 0 bases from V and 5 from J, leaving 14 bases between them. This CDR3 is built from 16 residues. CDR1 is MNHNY, CDR2 SVGAGI, per germline (reference sequence). The sample's time point: week 5, during vaccination. Alongside topical imiquimod, each dose of vaccine comprised 300 ug of mutant IDH1 20-mer peptide. This clone appeared once. Its antigen remains unknown. The source is a man over 45 with glioma. The material sequenced was PBMCs, taken from a glioma patient whose treatment included an IDH1 peptide vaccine. The J gene is TRBJ1-3, the V gene TRBV6-6; TRBD1 is a possible D gene (5 bases). The CDR3 loop reads CASSYSVDGGRNTIYF. The CDR3 DNA sequence: TGTGCCAGCAGTTACTCGGTTGATGGGGGGAGAAACACCATATATTTT.